This TCR beta chain was identified in a study of blood T cells in healthy people across ages. Worth noting for this clonotype: Its antigen is unknown.

Then a second PCR, running roughly 7 to 11 cycles, was carried out with a sample-barcoded 5' primer and a J-beta primer mix. Each CDR3 protein gets one entry after TCRdb re-called the 5' RACE reads with MiXCR. The data show about 570,000 distinct CDR3 sequences, 25% to 30% seen once. Whole-study findings and limits: The CMV status of each donor remained undetermined, and this could have confounded shifts in expanded clonotypes. One million T cells yielded diversity estimates that were considered underestimates. Getting older went along with TCR beta diversity per million T cells dropping roughly linearly.

Trimming removed 5 bases from V and 2 bases from J, with 12 bases in between. Germline CDR1 SGHVS, CDR2 FQNEAQ. The CDR3 consists of 14 residues. The J gene is TRBJ1-1, the V gene TRBV7-8, with a possible D match to TRBD1 (6 bases). The receptor comes from a woman in her 70s in good health. The specimen was blood. CDR3 loop: CASSPHRDNTEAFF. In DNA form, the CDR3 reads TGTGCCAGCAGCCCTCACAGGGATAACACTGAAGCTTTCTTT.